These 27 T cell receptor beta chains originate from one sample sequenced in a study of blood T cell repertoires in COVID-19. TCRdb's table, derived via immunoSEQ multiplex PCR, lists solely in-frame clones and lacks some. The sample lists 45,000 to 60,000 clones; more than 80% were seen once. Sequencing used peripheral blood. The receptors were sampled from a human donor in a cohort sampled during active COVID-19.

The V call is TRBV28, the J call TRBJ2-4, with 7 bases fitting TRBD1. CDR3 length equals 17 residues. Looked up from germline, CDR1 is MDHEN and CDR2 is SYDVKM. V lost 6 bases and J lost 0; bases outside the gene matches: 11. The CDR3 protein is CASSLPRTGLAKNIQYF. As DNA, the CDR3 is TGTGCCAGCAGCCTACCGCGGACAGGACTAGCCAAAAACATTCAGTACTTC. Full variable domain (missing parts from reference TRBV28 and TRBJ2-4): DVKVTQSSRYLVKRTGEKVFLECVQDMDHENMFWYRQDPGLGLRLIYFSYDVKMKEKGDIPEGYSVSREKKERFSLILESASTNQTSMYLCASSLPRTGLAKNIQYFGAGTRLSVL.

The table lists this clone with a count of one. The chain carries TRBV4-2 and TRBJ2-7; TRBD2 is a possible D gene (6 bases). The CDR3 runs 16 residues. Trimming removed 0 bases at V and 3 bases at J, with 15 bases between. From germline, CDR1 is LGHNA and CDR2 YNFKEQ. The CDR3 sequence: CASSQEILGGGYEQYF. Here the CDR3 DNA reads TGTGCCAGCAGCCAAGAGATTCTGGGGGGAGGCTACGAGCAGTACTTC.

To note about this clone: This same CDR3 is encoded by further DNA sequences in the sample. V and J are TRBV20-1 and TRBJ2-5; possible D gene TRBD1, 5 bases. Trimming stripped 7 bases from V and 2 bases from J, with 8 bases between. The CDR3 is 11 amino acids. Germline-derived CDR1 and CDR2 are DFQATT and SNEGSKA (reference sequence). The CDR3: CSGQGQETQYF. CDR3 nucleotides: TGCAGTGGGCAGGGACAAGAGACCCAGTACTTC.

V and J are TRBV7-8 and TRBJ2-7; possibly TRBD1 for D (6 bases). This CDR3 has 14 residues. From germline, CDR1 is SGHVS and CDR2 FQNEAQ. V was pared by 5 bases and J by 3 bases, with 14 bases between. The CDR3: CASSTLQGNYEQYF. The CDR3 nucleotides read TGTGCCAGCAGCACACTACAGGGAAACTACGAGCAGTACTTC.

The chain combines TRBV28 with TRBJ2-4; no clear D gene. Germline V gives CDR1 MDHEN, CDR2 SYDVKM. The CDR3 loop spans 13 amino acids. V was clipped by 2 bases and J by 4 bases, with 6 bases between them. The CDR3 nucleotides read TGTGCCAGCAGTTTAGGGCGAAAAAACATTCAGTACTTC. Translating gives CASSLGRKNIQYF.

The V and J genes are TRBV18 and TRBJ1-2, with D possibly matching TRBD1 (5 bases). Germline V lookup: CDR1 KGHSH, CDR2 LQKENI. The V end was cut by 2 bases, the J end by 8 bases, with 15 bases between. This CDR3 region has 14 residues. This CDR3 is CASSPTPGGSGYTF. CDR3 bases: TGTGCCAGCTCACCAACCCCCGGGGGTTCAGGCTACACCTTC.

The J gene is TRBJ1-2, the V gene TRBV7-2; D is uncertain. Germline V gene data show CDR1 as SGHTA and CDR2 as FQGNSA. The ends were cut back, 1 base at V and 7 bases at J, with 16 bases in the middle. The CDR3 covers 15 residues. The CDR3 region has the DNA TGTGCCAGCAGCTTAGTCGCCAGCGCTATTCGTGGCTACACCTTC. Its translation: CASSLVASAIRGYTF.

This clone was observed a few times. V and J are TRBV4-2 and TRBJ1-1, with 7 bases fitting TRBD1. CDR3 length: 14 residues. The V gene end was trimmed by 1 base and the J gene end by 4 bases; junction bases not matched to a gene: 3. In germline, CDR1 is LGHNA, CDR2 YNFKEQ. The CDR3 region is CASSQGQGFTEAFF. DNA for the CDR3: TGTGCCAGCAGCCAAGGACAGGGTTTCACTGAAGCTTTCTTT.

The chain carries TRBV12-3 or TRBV12-4 and TRBJ2-5; D is perhaps TRBD1 (5 bases). The CDR3 is 13 amino acids. Trimming removed 10 bases from V and 1 base from J, with 13 bases in between. DNA of the CDR3: TGTGCCACCCGCCAAACAGGCCAAGAGACCCAGTACTTC. Protein product: CATRQTGQETQYF.

This chain joins TRBV9 and TRBJ2-1, with TRBD1 matching 9 bases. The CDR3 runs to 15 residues. V shed 5 bases, J shed 3 bases, and the junction held 6 bases outside the gene matches. Looked up from germline, CDR1 is SGDLS and CDR2 is YYNGEE. The CDR3 protein is CASRDTGGDYNEQFF. In DNA, the CDR3 is TGTGCCAGCAGGGATACAGGGGGCGACTACAATGAGCAGTTCTTC.

The chain joins TRBV28 to TRBJ1-6, with 9 bases lining up with TRBD1. CDR1 is MDHEN and CDR2 is SYDVKM in the germline V gene. With V trimmed by 5 bases and J by 8 bases, 4 bases remained unmatched. The CDR3 sequence is 14 residues long. DNA for the CDR3: TGTGCCAGCAGTGGACAGGGGTCAGATTCACCCCTCCACTTT. It yields the protein CASSGQGSDSPLHF.

The gene calls are TRBV11-3 and TRBJ2-2, with 8 bases aligning to TRBD2. CDR1 is SGHNT, CDR2 YENEEA, per germline. CDR3 length equals 16 residues. J was trimmed by 6 bases and V by 1 base; bases with no gene match: 7. CDR3 bases: TGTGCCAGCAGCTTAGGATTCTACGGGGGGGCCGGGGAGCTGTTTTTT. Translating gives CASSLGFYGGAGELFF.

The rearrangement joins TRBV5-1 to TRBJ1-1, with 10 bases fitting TRBD1. V shed 3 bases and J 6 bases; nucleotides not matched to a gene: 8. The CDR3 extends over 15 amino acids. Germline loops: CDR1 SGHRS, CDR2 YFSETQ. The DNA for the CDR3 is TGCGCCAGCAGCTGGGGACAGGGGCTGGAGGCTGAAGCTTTCTTT. Translation: CASSWGQGLEAEAFF. Drawing the rest from reference TRBV5-1 and TRBJ1-1, the complete variable domain is KAGVTQTPRYLIKTRGQQVTLSCSPISGHRSVSWYQQTPGQGLQFLFEYFSETQRNKGNFPGRFSGRQFSNSRSEMNVSTLELGDSALYLCASSWGQGLEAEAFFGQGTRLTVV.

DNA for the CDR3: TGCGCCAGCAGCTTGGGGCAGGGATCTATAAGCGGAAACACCATATATTTT. Translation: CASSLGQGSISGNTIYF. V and J are TRBV5-1 and TRBJ1-3, with D perhaps TRBD1 (5 bases). The CDR3 runs to 17 residues. The V end was cut by 0 bases, the J end by 4 bases, with 17 bases between. The germline V gene encodes CDR1 SGHRS and CDR2 YFSETQ.

The chain is built from TRBV19 and TRBJ1-3; D not certain. Looked up from germline, CDR1 is LNHDA and CDR2 is SQIVND (reference sequence). The CDR3 extends over 10 amino acids. Written as DNA, the CDR3 is TGTGTATGCTCTGGAAACACCATATATTTT. Amino acid sequence: CVCSGNTIYF.

This chain joins TRBV15 and TRBJ1-4, with TRBD1 matching over 9 bases. V dropped 2 bases and J dropped 3; count of bases not matched to a gene: 7. The CDR3 extends over 17 amino acids. CDR1 and CDR2 (germline): LNHNV, YYDKDF (reference sequence). The DNA of the CDR3 is TGTGCCACCAGCAGAAGCCGGGACAGGGCTTCTAATGAAAAACTGTTTTTT. It yields the protein CATSRSRDRASNEKLFF.

The chain recombines TRBV19 with TRBJ2-6; maybe TRBD1 (6 bases). Germline V lookup: CDR1 LNHDA, CDR2 SQIVND (reference sequence). The CDR3 is 17 amino acids. The ends were cut back, 8 bases at V and 0 bases at J, with 17 bases in the middle. CDR3 residues: CASSTGWELSGANVLTF. CDR3 DNA: TGTGCCAGTTCGACAGGCTGGGAACTCTCTGGGGCCAACGTCCTGACTTTC.

J is TRBJ1-2 and V is TRBV4-1, with a tentative D call TRBD1 (6 bases). V was trimmed by 0 bases and J by 4 bases, leaving 15 bases between them. The CDR3 sequence is 16 residues long. The V gene's germline CDR1 is MGHRA and CDR2 YSYEKL. CDR3 in amino acids: CASSQDRQTGLYGYTF. The CDR3 nucleotides are TGCGCCAGCAGCCAAGACCGACAGACAGGACTCTATGGCTACACCTTC.

The chain employs TRBV23-1 and TRBJ1-4; TRBD1 agrees at 7 bases. TRBV23-1 is flagged as an ORF with uncertain function. CDR3 length: 17 residues. Unmatched junction bases numbered 6, after V lost 0 bases and J lost 2 bases. The CDR3 loop is CASSQSKGAATNEKLFF. CDR3 DNA sequence: TGCGCCAGCAGTCAATCGAAGGGGGCGGCCACTAATGAAAAACTGTTTTTT.

The V gene is TRBV28, the J gene TRBJ1-2; a possible D gene is TRBD1 (6 bases). This CDR3 spans 14 amino acids. The ends were cut back, 7 bases at V and 6 bases at J, with 18 bases in the middle. The V gene's germline CDR1 is MDHEN and CDR2 SYDVKM. The chain's CDR3 is CASKQDRRGNGYTF. CDR3 coding DNA: TGTGCCAGCAAGCAGGACAGACGAGGTAATGGCTACACCTTC.

The chain is built from TRBV6-5 and TRBJ2-1; tentative D call: TRBD2 (6 bases). This CDR3 spans 13 amino acids. Germline values: CDR1 MNHEY, CDR2 SVGAGI. V dropped 6 bases and J dropped 5 bases, with 11 bases sitting between them. CDR3 residues: CASSTGGHNEQFF. CDR3 bases: TGTGCCAGCAGCACCGGGGGTCACAATGAGCAGTTCTTC.

This chain uses TRBV7-3 with TRBJ2-3, with TRBD2 matching over 13 bases. The CDR3 length is 16 residues. Unmatched junction bases numbered 3, after V lost 5 bases and J lost 1 base. The V gene's germline CDR1 is SGHTA and CDR2 FQGTGA. The CDR3 region has the DNA TGTGCCAGCAGCACCGGACTAGCGGGGGGCACAGATACGCAGTATTTT. Its protein is CASSTGLAGGTDTQYF.

In this sample, this clone turned up a few times. The rearrangement joins TRBV27 to TRBJ1-5; maybe TRBD1 (6 bases). V lost 4 bases and J lost 0, with 13 bases in between. CDR1 is MNHEY, CDR2 SMNVEV, per germline (reference sequence). The CDR3 has 16 residues. The CDR3 sequence: CASSSGQNYSNQPQHF. Here the CDR3 DNA reads TGTGCCAGCAGTTCCGGACAGAACTATAGCAATCAGCCCCAGCATTTT.

V and J are TRBV5-5 and TRBJ2-1, with D possibly matching TRBD2 (6 bases). The germline V and J ends were trimmed by 0 bases and 15 bases, with 16 bases remaining between them. The CDR3 consists of 13 residues. The germline V gene encodes CDR1 SGHKS and CDR2 YYEKEE (reference sequence). Written as DNA, the CDR3 is TGTGCCAGCAGCTTGGTTTCAGCGGGCCTAGGGTTCTTC. Translation: CASSLVSAGLGFF.

The V call is TRBV29-1, the J call TRBJ1-5; maybe TRBD1 (5 bases). CDR1 and CDR2 from the germline V gene are SQVTM and ANQGSEA. V lost 4 bases and J 5 bases, leaving 12 bases between the germline ends. The CDR3 covers 13 residues. The CDR3 DNA is TGCAGCGTTGGCGGGGGTAGGGATCAGCCCCAGCATTTT. It yields the protein CSVGGGRDQPQHF.

The V call is TRBV10-3, the J call TRBJ1-4; tentatively, D is TRBD1 (5 bases). CDR1 ENHRY and CDR2 SYGVKD come from the germline V gene. The CDR3 is 15 amino acids. Deletions cut 2 bases from V and 8 bases from J, with 15 bases between. The CDR3 is CAISENLDSGEKLFF. The CDR3 DNA reads as TGTGCCATCAGTGAGAACTTAGACAGCGGGGAAAAACTGTTTTTT.

The chain carries TRBV7-2 and TRBJ1-5; no reliable D call. The CDR3 covers 13 residues. Germline CDR1 SGHTA, CDR2 FQGNSA. Trimming pared 5 bases from V and 5 bases from J, leaving 10 bases between. CDR3 in amino acids: CASSQTEDQPQHF. The CDR3 nucleotides read TGTGCCAGCAGCCAGACCGAGGATCAGCCCCAGCATTTT.